The 25 T cell receptor beta chains below come from one sample, sequenced in a study of blood T cell repertoires in COVID-19. Sequencing used immunoSEQ multiplex PCR; TCRdb keeps in-frame clones, though not all of them. The table records some 50,000 clones, approximately 91% of them present only once. Sequencing was performed on peripheral blood. Every receptor here comes from a woman between 65 and 79 years old with active COVID-19.

The chain recombines TRBV28 with TRBJ1-1; no clear D. CDR3 length: 15 amino acids. The germline V gene encodes CDR1 MDHEN and CDR2 SYDVKM. Trimming stripped 6 bases from V and 1 base from J, with 15 bases between. The CDR3 nucleotides are TGTGCCAGCAGCTCCGTGGGTGCGGGGAACACTGAAGCTTTCTTT. Residues: CASSSVGAGNTEAFF.

This chain joins TRBV5-1 and TRBJ2-6; 7 nucleotides agree with TRBD1. The V segment lost 5 bases and the J segment 4 bases; nucleotides outside the gene matches: 6. Germline V gene lookup returns CDR1 SGHRS and CDR2 YFSETQ. The CDR3 is 15 residues long. The CDR3 nucleotides are TGCGCCAGCAGAAATACAGGGGCCGGGGCCAACGTCCTGACTTTC. Translating it yields CASRNTGAGANVLTF.

This clone appeared a single time. The chain couples TRBV6-5 to TRBJ1-3; 7 bases are a match to TRBD1. The V segment lost 6 bases and the J segment 4 bases; nucleotides outside the gene matches: 9. This CDR3 is built from 15 residues. Germline V gene data show CDR1 as MNHEY and CDR2 as SVGAGI. CDR3 sequence: CASSRQGSSGNTIYF. The CDR3, as DNA: TGTGCCAGCAGCCGACAGGGCTCCAGCGGAAACACCATATATTTT.

The chain couples TRBV7-2 to TRBJ1-6, with a possible D match to TRBD1 (5 bases). Trimming removed 6 bases at V and 7 bases at J, with 13 bases between. CDR1 is SGHTA, CDR2 FQGNSA, per germline. This CDR3 has 14 residues. CDR3 nucleotides: TGTGCCAGCAGGGGCGGGGGAAGGAATTCACCCCTCCACTTT. Encoded protein: CASRGGGRNSPLHF.

This chain links TRBV9 with TRBJ2-7; 10 bases line up with TRBD2. The length of the CDR3 is 16 residues. CDR1 is SGDLS, CDR2 YYNGEE, per germline. Unmatched junction bases numbered 10, after V lost 0 bases and J lost 7 bases. The CDR3 nucleotides are TGTGCCAGCAGCGTAGGGGGGCTAGCGGGAGCTGGGGAGCAGTACTTC. It encodes CASSVGGLAGAGEQYF. The whole variable domain, remainder taken from reference TRBV9 and TRBJ2-7, is DSGVTQTPKHLITATGQRVTLRCSPRSGDLSVYWYQQSLDQGLQFLIQYYNGEERAKGNILERFSAQQFPDLHSELNLSSLELGDSALYFCASSVGGLAGAGEQYFGPGTRLTVT.

The genes are TRBV2 and TRBJ2-7; 13 bases fit TRBD2. V dropped 6 bases and J dropped 12; count of bases not matched to a gene: 11. This CDR3 is built from 14 residues. The germline V gene encodes CDR1 SNHLY and CDR2 FYNNEI. The CDR3 protein is CASRAGTSGTGAYF. DNA of the CDR3: TGTGCCAGCAGAGCCGGGACTAGCGGGACCGGGGCGTACTTC.

This clone was picked up a small number of times. This chain connects TRBV6-6 to TRBJ1-2, with D possibly matching TRBD1 (6 bases). This CDR3 is 15 amino acids long. Germline loops: CDR1 MNHNY, CDR2 SVGAGI (reference sequence). V was clipped by 2 bases and J by 4 bases, with 14 bases between them. The CDR3 DNA reads as TGTGCCAGCAGTTACGGGGGCACCGCAGGCTATGGCTACACCTTC. Protein sequence: CASSYGGTAGYGYTF.

The chain links TRBV28 to TRBJ2-1, with TRBD2 as a possible D gene (6 bases). CDR1 is MDHEN, CDR2 SYDVKM, per germline. V dropped 7 bases and J dropped 2 bases, with 9 bases sitting between them. The CDR3 runs to 13 residues. CDR3 bases: TGTGCCAGCAACGGGAGAGCCTACAATGAGCAGTTCTTC. Encoded protein: CASNGRAYNEQFF.

The genes are TRBV10-2 and TRBJ2-1; 9 bases agree with TRBD1. The V segment lost 3 bases and the J segment 2 bases; nucleotides outside the gene matches: 8. Germline loops: CDR1 WSHSY, CDR2 SAAADI. The CDR3 is 17 residues long. Here the CDR3 reads CASSDDLGQGTYNEQFF. CDR3 in DNA: TGCGCCAGCAGTGATGATTTGGGACAGGGAACCTACAATGAGCAGTTCTTC.

J is TRBJ1-5 and V is TRBV19, with 10 bases matching TRBD1. The length of the CDR3 is 14 residues. Germline CDR1 LNHDA, CDR2 SQIVND (reference sequence). Trimming took 6 bases from V and 2 from J; bases not matched to a gene: 1. Here the CDR3 reads CASSGTGGNQPQHF. The CDR3 coding sequence is TGTGCCAGTAGCGGGACAGGGGGCAATCAGCCCCAGCATTTT.

This clone was detected only once. The chain recombines TRBV5-1 with TRBJ1-1, with a weak D call TRBD1 (6 bases). The CDR3 has 15 residues. V was clipped by 4 bases and J by 5 bases, with 18 bases between them. CDR1 and CDR2 (germline): SGHRS, YFSETQ. This chain's CDR3 is CASSPDGQKGTEAFF. The DNA of the CDR3 is TGCGCCAGCAGCCCCGACGGACAGAAGGGGACTGAAGCTTTCTTT.

CDR3 protein: CASSTGTSGIPIYEQYF. The DNA of the CDR3 is TGTGCCAGCAGTACCGGGACTAGCGGGATCCCTATCTACGAGCAGTACTTC. The chain combines TRBV2 with TRBJ2-7; 13 nucleotides line up with TRBD2. The germline V gene encodes CDR1 SNHLY and CDR2 FYNNEI. After removal of 5 bases from V and 3 bases from J, the junction contained 10 bases not matched to a gene. This CDR3 comprises 17 residues.

The chain uses TRBV5-4 and TRBJ2-3; D unclear. Trimming shortened V by 0 bases and J by 2 bases, and 10 bases separated the two germline ends. This CDR3 is built from 15 residues. Germline CDR1 is SGHNT and CDR2 is YYREEE (reference sequence). The CDR3 nucleotides read TGTGCCAGCAGCTTGGACACCTTCTCCACAGATACGCAGTATTTT. Translation gives CASSLDTFSTDTQYF.

The chain combines TRBV21-1 with TRBJ2-1; TRBD2 is the table's D call, not checked against the DNA. TRBV21-1 is described as a pseudogene. The CDR3 is 16 amino acids. In DNA, the CDR3 is TGTGCCAGCAGCACCCCCGTGGAGGGTACTCTAACAGAGCAGTTCTTC. Translation: CASSTPVEGTLTEQFF.

The table lists this clone with a count of one. V usage is TRBV28 and J usage is TRBJ2-2; TRBD1 agrees at 9 bases. Unmatched junction bases numbered 6, after V lost 6 bases and J lost 1 base. Germline-derived CDR1 and CDR2 are MDHEN and SYDVKM. This CDR3 spans 16 amino acids. CDR3: CASSPLGQGNTGELFF. The CDR3 DNA is TGTGCCAGCAGCCCTTTGGGACAGGGGAACACCGGGGAGCTGTTTTTT.

This clone was observed once. The chain has TRBV28 and TRBJ1-1, with 9 positions matching TRBD1. CDR3 size: 14 residues. V gave up 3 bases and J gave up 5 bases; unmatched junction bases: 4. In germline, CDR1 is MDHEN, CDR2 SYDVKM. In DNA, the CDR3 is TGTGCCAGCAGTTTGTTGACAGGGGGAACTGAAGCTTTCTTT. This translates into CASSLLTGGTEAFF.

The chain has TRBV1 and TRBJ2-1; the DNA was not used to check the table's D call, TRBD2. TRBV1 is described as a pseudogene. This CDR3 region has 16 residues. The CDR3 region has the DNA TGCACCAGCAGGGATCTAGCGGACGCCCCCTACAATGAGCAGTTCTTC. This translates into CTSRDLADAPYNEQFF.

The chain carries TRBV28 and TRBJ1-3; no clear D gene. The CDR3 contains 13 residues. The V and J ends lost 8 bases and 0 bases respectively, with 8 bases between them. In germline, CDR1 is MDHEN, CDR2 SYDVKM. The CDR3 DNA sequence: TGTGCCAGCGAGCGGTACTCTGGAAACACCATATATTTT. This gives the protein CASERYSGNTIYF.

With regard to this clone: In the same sample, other DNA sequences code for this CDR3. The chain carries TRBV5-1 and TRBJ2-7, with no clear D. V lost 0 bases to trimming and J lost 0 bases, with 4 bases between them. The germline V gene encodes CDR1 SGHRS and CDR2 YFSETQ. The CDR3 covers 13 residues. In DNA, the CDR3 is TGCGCCAGCAGCTTGGACGGCTCCTACGAGCAGTACTTC. It is translated as CASSLDGSYEQYF.

The V and J genes are TRBV7-3 and TRBJ2-5; D is ambiguous. CDR1 and CDR2 from the germline V gene are SGHTA and FQGTGA. The germline V and J ends were trimmed by 0 bases and 2 bases, with 10 bases remaining between them. The CDR3 is made up of 15 amino acids. The DNA for the CDR3 is TGTGCCAGCAGCTTAACATACGAGCGACAAGAGACCCAGTACTTC. Translated, it gives CASSLTYERQETQYF.

The chain uses TRBV7-3 and TRBJ2-1; maybe TRBD1 (6 bases). The CDR3 sequence is 13 residues long. The V gene's germline CDR1 is SGHTA and CDR2 FQGTGA. Between the trimmed V and J ends, which lost 4 bases and 9 bases, there was a span of 13 bases. CDR3 in amino acids: CASSSPGVVEQFF. The CDR3 nucleotides read TGTGCCAGCAGCTCGCCAGGGGTCGTTGAGCAGTTCTTC.

The V gene is TRBV18, the J gene TRBJ2-5; a weak D match, TRBD1 (6 bases). CDR1 KGHSH and CDR2 LQKENI come from the germline V gene. V lost 1 base, J lost 5 bases, and 17 bases lay in between. The CDR3 sequence is 16 residues long. The CDR3 region has the DNA TGTGCCAGCTCACCACGCCCCCAGGGGACGGGGGAGACCCAGTACTTC. Encoded protein: CASSPRPQGTGETQYF. Full variable domain (rest looked up from reference TRBV18 and TRBJ2-5): NAGVMQNPRHLVRRRGQEARLRCSPMKGHSHVYWYRQLPEEGLKFMVYLQKENIIDESGMPKERFSAEFPKEGPSILRIQQVVRGDSAAYFCASSPRPQGTGETQYFGPGTRLLVL.

The V call is TRBV6-4, the J call TRBJ2-7; 9 bases fit TRBD1. Germline values: CDR1 MRHNA, CDR2 SNTAGT. V shed 5 bases, J shed 4 bases, and the junction held 9 bases outside the gene matches. CDR3 length: 15 residues. CDR3 bases: TGTGCCAGCAGTACAGGGGGCAACTGGGAATACGAGCAGTACTTC. Its protein product is CASSTGGNWEYEQYF.

The chain has TRBV5-1 and TRBJ2-7; maybe TRBD1 (6 bases). Germline V gene lookup returns CDR1 SGHRS and CDR2 YFSETQ. V was cut by 3 bases and J by 2 bases, with 9 bases left in between. CDR3 length: 13 amino acids. CDR3 sequence reads: CASSSGQTYEQYF. DNA of the CDR3: TGCGCCAGCAGCTCTGGACAGACCTACGAGCAGTACTTC. Full variable domain (rest looked up from reference TRBV5-1 and TRBJ2-7): KAGVTQTPRYLIKTRGQQVTLSCSPISGHRSVSWYQQTPGQGLQFLFEYFSETQRNKGNFPGRFSGRQFSNSRSEMNVSTLELGDSALYLCASSSGQTYEQYFGPGTRLTVT.

This clone was recorded once. The rearrangement uses TRBV24-1 and TRBJ2-1; weak D call: TRBD2 (6 bases). V was shortened by 9 bases and J by 2 bases, with 16 bases between the two germline ends. Germline-derived CDR1 and CDR2 are KGHDR and SFDVKD. The CDR3 length is 15 residues. CDR3 in amino acids: CATSSTSSAYNEQFF. The CDR3 bases are TGTGCCACCTCCTCTACTAGCTCGGCCTACAATGAGCAGTTCTTC.